This T cell receptor beta chain originates from a study of blood T cell repertoires in COVID-19. About the research overall: Spain, Italy and the United States supplied samples that represented acute and convalescent COVID-19. PBMCs, B-cell-depleted T cells, or T cells provided the cDNA or gDNA that made up the material.

The CDR3 sequence is 16 residues long. Trimming took off 2 bases at V and 6 bases at J, with 16 bases between the two ends. Germline V gene lookup returns CDR1 SGHTA and CDR2 FQGTGA. Methods used by the authors: Counts of nucleated cells, estimated from reference gene primer amplification, were obtained. Here immunoSEQ multiplex PCR was the method, and the copy in TCRdb shows in-frame clones only, minus some. The DNA gave D and trimming, while V, J and clone size come from that table. The sample has roughly 140,000 clones; 60% to 80% are singletons. The source material was peripheral blood. The clonotype comes from a man between 50 and 59 years old with active or convalescent COVID-19. This chain connects TRBV7-3 to TRBJ2-2; D perhaps matches TRBD2 (5 bases). Here the CDR3 reads CASSLSSGLVSGELFF. In DNA form, the CDR3 reads TGTGCCAGCAGCTTATCCAGTGGACTTGTGTCCGGGGAGCTGTTTTTT. The complete variable domain, with remaining parts taken from reference TRBV7-3 and TRBJ2-2, reads GAGVSQTPSNKVTEKGKYVELRCDPISGHTALYWYRQSLGQGPEFLIYFQGTGAADDSGLPNDRFFAVRPEGSVSTLKIQRTERGDSAVYLCASSLSSGLVSGELFFGEGSRLTVL.